Each of the 16 T cell receptor beta chains below was sequenced from the same sample in a study of blood T cell repertoires in COVID-19. The method was immunoSEQ multiplex PCR; TCRdb's version includes in-frame clones alone and lacks a portion of them. This table has approximately 450,000 clones, approximately 92% appearing once. Material: PBMCs or T cells enriched from blood (not recorded which). These TCRs come from a man aged 25 to 45 who had recovered from COVID-19.

The chain employs TRBV3-1 (or the pseudogene TRBV3-2) and TRBJ1-4, with D possibly matching TRBD1 (6 bases). The V gene's germline CDR1 is LGHDT and CDR2 YNNKEL (reference sequence). Trimming stripped 2 bases from V and 10 bases from J, with 14 bases between. CDR3 size: 14 residues. DNA for the CDR3: TGTGCCAGCAGCCAATCGGCGGGGGGGCTAAAACTGTTTTTT. Translated: CASSQSAGGLKLFF.

J is TRBJ1-1 and V is TRBV29-1; 8 positions match TRBD1. V trimming: 7 bases; J trimming: 4 bases; junction bases outside the gene matches: 11. The germline V gene has CDR1 SQVTM and CDR2 ANQGSEA. The CDR3 extends over 14 amino acids. The CDR3 loop reads CSAASQGVGTEAFF. CDR3 DNA sequence: TGCAGCGCCGCTTCACAGGGGGTAGGCACTGAAGCTTTCTTT. Combining the CDR3 with reference TRBV29-1 and TRBJ1-1 gives the whole variable domain SAVISQKPSRDICQRGTSLTIQCQVDSQVTMMFWYRQQPGQSLTLIATANQGSEATYESGFVIDKFPISRPNLTFSTLTVSNMSPEDSSIYLCSAASQGVGTEAFFGQGTRLTVV.

V usage is TRBV5-6 and J usage is TRBJ1-6; D not certain. Trimming cost V 5 bases and J 7 bases, with 16 bases left between them. The germline CDR1 and CDR2 sequences are SGHDT and YYEEEE. The CDR3 is made up of 15 amino acids. In nucleotides, the CDR3 is TGTGCCAGCAGGACCCGTAACGGGTGGAATTCACCCCTCCACTTT. It codes for CASRTRNGWNSPLHF.

This clone was seen only once. The chain recombines TRBV10-3 with TRBJ2-3; D uncertain. In germline, CDR1 is ENHRY, CDR2 SYGVKD. V was pared by 3 bases and J by 2 bases, with 15 bases between. The CDR3 extends over 16 amino acids. CDR3 amino acids: CAISDFSVLVTDTQYF. The CDR3 nucleotides are TGTGCCATCAGTGATTTCAGCGTACTCGTCACAGATACGCAGTATTTT.

The gene calls are TRBV7-9 and TRBJ1-4; no clear D gene. Germline V gives CDR1 SEHNR, CDR2 FQNEAQ (reference sequence). This CDR3 has 15 residues. Between the trimmed V and J ends, which lost 5 bases and 0 bases, there was a span of 10 bases. The CDR3 nucleotides are TGTGCCAGCAGCCCCGACGGGACAACTAATGAAAAACTGTTTTTT. This sequence encodes CASSPDGTTNEKLFF.

This chain joins TRBV12-3 or TRBV12-4 and TRBJ2-7; 9 bases agree with TRBD2. Germline trimming cut 5 bases from V and 6 bases from J; bases unmatched to any gene: 5. The CDR3 consists of 13 residues. In nucleotides, the CDR3 is TGTGCCAGCAGTACCTTAGCGGGAGCCGAGCAGTACTTC. It translates to CASSTLAGAEQYF.

The rearrangement uses TRBV10-3 and TRBJ1-5; 7 bases map to TRBD1. This CDR3 comprises 15 residues. Trimming at V came to 6 bases and at J to 5 bases, leaving 10 bases not matched to a gene. Germline assignment: CDR1 ENHRY and CDR2 SYGVKD. CDR3 amino acids: CAISRGNQGDQPQHF. CDR3 nucleotides: TGTGCCATCAGCCGGGGTAATCAGGGGGATCAGCCCCAGCATTTT.

The chain joins TRBV9 to TRBJ2-1; 8 bases map to TRBD2. Germline V gives CDR1 SGDLS, CDR2 YYNGEE. The V gene end was trimmed by 4 bases and the J gene end by 4 bases; junction bases not matched to a gene: 7. The CDR3 is 15 residues long. As DNA, the CDR3 is TGTGCCAGCAGCACAAGACTAGCGACTTACAATGAGCAGTTCTTC. Amino acids: CASSTRLATYNEQFF.

The chain combines TRBV28 with TRBJ2-7; 9 bases match TRBD1. After removal of 6 bases from V and 4 bases from J, the junction contained 10 bases not matched to a gene. The CDR3 runs 15 residues. In germline, CDR1 is MDHEN, CDR2 SYDVKM. CDR3 nucleotide sequence: TGTGCCAGCAGCCTCAAGTGGGGACAGGGTTACGAGCAGTACTTC. Its translation is CASSLKWGQGYEQYF.

The chain couples TRBV28 to TRBJ1-3; perhaps TRBD1 as D (5 bases). The germline gives CDR1 MDHEN, CDR2 SYDVKM. Trimming removed 10 bases at V and 0 bases at J, with 13 bases between. There are 14 residues in the CDR3. CDR3 region: CATLGGASGNTIYF. CDR3 nucleotide sequence: TGTGCCACTCTGGGTGGGGCCTCTGGAAACACCATATATTTT.

This clone was detected only once. The rearrangement uses TRBV28 and TRBJ2-1, with TRBD2 matching 9 bases. J gave up 4 bases and V 6 bases, and 1 base lay outside the gene matches. This CDR3 region has 13 residues. Germline V gene lookup returns CDR1 MDHEN and CDR2 SYDVKM. CDR3 bases: TGTGCCAGCAGGACTAGCGGATACAATGAGCAGTTCTTC. Its translation is CASRTSGYNEQFF.

The chain combines TRBV12-3 or TRBV12-4 with TRBJ1-2; possible D gene TRBD1, 6 bases. Trimming pared 6 bases from V and 8 bases from J, leaving 16 bases between. The CDR3 loop spans 13 amino acids. The CDR3 reads CASRRGGAVGYTF. The CDR3 coding sequence is TGTGCCAGCAGGCGGGGGGGCGCGGTAGGCTACACCTTC.

This clone has a handful of counts. The chain joins TRBV7-8 to TRBJ2-1; D is perhaps TRBD2 (5 bases). The ends were cut back, 3 bases at V and 2 bases at J, with 5 bases in the middle. Per germline, CDR1 SGHVS and CDR2 FQNEAQ. The CDR3 consists of 13 residues. This CDR3 is CASSFGTYNEQFF. The CDR3 region has the DNA TGTGCCAGCAGCTTCGGGACCTACAATGAGCAGTTCTTC.

The table lists this clone with a few counts. The V call is TRBV5-1, the J call TRBJ2-3; D possibly corresponds to TRBD2 (6 bases). The germline gives CDR1 SGHRS, CDR2 YFSETQ. There are 15 residues in the CDR3. Trimming removed 1 base from V and 4 bases from J, with 13 bases in between. CDR3 bases: TGCGCCAGCAGCTTGTTTCCCAGGGAGGCAGATACGCAGTATTTT. This translates into CASSLFPREADTQYF.

In DNA, the CDR3 is TGTGCCAGCACCCTGGAGGGTTCGGGCAATCAGCCCCAGCATTTT. This encodes CASTLEGSGNQPQHF. The chain links TRBV28 to TRBJ1-5; D is undetermined. V was pared by 7 bases and J by 2 bases, with 15 bases between. The length of the CDR3 is 15 residues. Germline V lookup: CDR1 MDHEN, CDR2 SYDVKM.

The chain is built from TRBV27 and TRBJ2-3; D gene uncertain. CDR3 length: 15 amino acids. Trimming pared 4 bases from V and 3 bases from J, leaving 14 bases between. Germline CDR1 MNHEY, CDR2 SMNVEV (reference sequence). Written as DNA, the CDR3 is TGTGCCAGCAGTTCCCTGGTGGGCCAGACAGATACGCAGTATTTT. Its translation: CASSSLVGQTDTQYF.